Detailed here is one TCR beta chain. What it binds is unknown. This sample was taken from a study of tumor and adjacent non-tumor tissue in lung cancer. Study information: Aged about 31 to 76 years, patients included more than nine men and 4 or 5 women with stage I to III disease. Each sample yielded some 4 million productive TCRbeta reads on average.

The template was RNA from unsorted bulk tissue. The normal lung tissue was taken more than 3 cm from the tumor edge. Donors were chemotherapy-naive, newly diagnosed lung cancer surgical patients in China, August–late 2014. The study's findings and limits: Normal lung showed higher cumulative top 100 clone frequency than tumor.

TCRbeta libraries were built with three rounds of nested PCR, modified from ARM-PCR. TCRdb reanalysed the multiplex PCR reads using MiXCR and keeps one entry per CDR3 protein. This sample has roughly 82,000 distinct CDR3 sequences, with around three quarters found just once. This TCR was sampled from a woman between 45 and 65 years old with non-small cell lung cancer. Sequencing was performed on distant non-tumor lung tissue.

The CDR3 DNA is TGCAGCATTGTTTTGACAGCATATTCGCAGTATTTT. It codes for CSIVLTAYSQYF. V gene TRBV29-1 combines with J gene TRBJ2-3, with D maybe TRBD1 (5 bases). Trimming took off 8 bases at V and 10 bases at J, with 19 bases between the two ends. The CDR3 covers 12 residues. CDR1 is SQVTM and CDR2 is ANQGSEA in the germline V gene.